This is a list of T cell receptor beta chains from one sample in a study of cytomegalovirus exposure and HLA in healthy donors. Generated by immunoSEQ multiplex PCR, the TCRdb table keeps only in-frame clones and is missing some. The sample contains about 150,000 clones, 65% to 85% of which appear only once. The sequenced material came from PBMCs. All receptors derive from a woman aged 40 to 50 in good health and CMV-seropositive. The CDR3 runs from the conserved cysteine through the conserved F or W. The order of the fields is J gene, V gene, clone size, D gene, CDR3 protein, CDR3 DNA. The D gene is left open where the match is weak. Size is stated for part of the rows, as once, few or many counts, or as a class when the clone is expanded.

TRBJ1-5 TRBV19 once . CASSIAGIGQPQHF TGTGCCAGTAGTATTGCAGGCATAGGACAGCCCCAGCATTTT
TRBJ1-2 TRBV30 . . CAWSVPDQGRDGYTF TGTGCCTGGAGTGTACCGGATCAGGGAAGGGATGGCTACACCTTC
TRBJ2-1 TRBV18 . . CASSRRRDNEQFF TGTGCCAGCTCACGTAGGAGAGACAATGAGCAGTTCTTC
TRBJ2-7 TRBV19 . TRBD2 CASKKRGGGQRELYEQYF TGTGCCAGTAAGAAGAGAGGAGGGGGGCAGCGGGAGTTATACGAGCAGTACTTC
TRBJ2-5 TRBV5-1 . TRBD1 CASSPGQVETQYF TGCGCCAGCAGCCCAGGACAGGTCGAGACCCAGTACTTC
TRBJ2-3 TRBV28 . . CASSPGGTDTQYF TGTGCCAGCAGCCCCGGAGGCACAGATACGCAGTATTTT
TRBJ1-1 TRBV5-5 . . CASSQPHRDTEAFF TGTGCCAGCAGCCAACCCCACAGGGACACTGAAGCTTTCTTT
TRBJ2-3 TRBV19 . TRBD2 CASSINPPGAGGADTQYF TGTGCCAGTAGTATTAACCCCCCCGGAGCGGGAGGGGCAGATACGCAGTATTTT
TRBJ1-3 TRBV20-1 . . CSASQENTIYF TGCAGTGCTAGTCAAGAGAACACCATATATTTT
TRBJ2-2 TRBV18 . . CASSSTDTGELFF TGTGCCAGCTCATCTACCGACACCGGGGAGCTGTTTTTT
TRBJ2-5 TRBV12-5 . TRBD2 CASGLGSTSGVQETQYF TGTGCTAGTGGTTTGGGATCGACTAGCGGGGTACAAGAGACCCAGTACTTC
TRBJ1-4 TRBV28 . . CASSLSRDGGGEKLFF TGTGCCAGCAGTTTAAGCCGAGACGGGGGGGGTGAAAAACTGTTTTTT
TRBJ2-1 TRBV5-1 . TRBD2 CASTRLGTSGYNEQFF TGCGCCAGCACCAGACTCGGGACTAGCGGATACAATGAGCAGTTCTTC
TRBJ2-1 TRBV28 . TRBD2 CASSLSGRVSGLAGDNEQFF TGTGCCAGCAGTTTATCGGGGCGGGTTTCGGGGCTAGCGGGGGACAATGAGCAGTTCTTC
TRBJ2-1 TRBV7-3 few TRBD2 CASSRTSGLKNNEQFF TGTGCCAGCAGCCGGACTAGCGGGTTGAAAAACAATGAGCAGTTCTTC
TRBJ2-1 TRBV7-2 . TRBD2 CASTPSGAVYNEQFF TGTGCCAGCACCCCAAGCGGGGCTGTATACAATGAGCAGTTCTTC
TRBJ2-3 TRBV13 . TRBD1 CASSWDRGRADTQYF TGTGCCAGCAGCTGGGACAGGGGGCGCGCAGATACGCAGTATTTT
TRBJ2-2 TRBV5-1 . . CASSLGLGFTGELFF TGCGCCAGCTCCCTCGGGTTAGGATTCACCGGGGAGCTGTTTTTT
TRBJ2-1 TRBV25-1 . . CASSEFNSRDEQFF TGTGCCAGCAGTGAATTTAACAGTCGCGATGAGCAGTTCTTC
TRBJ2-3 TRBV28 . TRBD1 CASTHPGQGGDTQYF TGTGCCAGCACTCATCCGGGACAGGGTGGGGATACGCAGTATTTT
TRBJ2-7 TRBV18 . . CASSPLAVSSYEQYF TGTGCCAGCTCACCTCTAGCCGTAAGCTCCTACGAGCAGTACTTC
TRBJ1-2 TRBV6-5 . . CASSQTTATYYGYTF TGTGCCAGCAGCCAAACCACAGCAACATACTATGGCTACACCTTC
TRBJ2-1 TRBV11-3 once TRBD1 CASSFQSGQGARQFF TGTGCCAGCAGTTTTCAATCGGGACAGGGCGCACGGCAGTTCTTC
TRBJ2-1 TRBV7-6 . TRBD2 CASSLGVGTSGGPKYNEQFF TGTGCCAGCAGCTTAGGGGTTGGGACTAGCGGGGGTCCGAAATACAATGAGCAGTTCTTC
TRBJ1-1 TRBV6-1 . . CASSRVGTEAFF TGTGCCAGCAGTCGGGTTGGCACTGAAGCTTTCTTT
TRBJ1-2 TRBV5-1 . TRBD1 CASSPGDREDYGYTF TGCGCCAGCAGCCCGGGGGACAGGGAAGACTATGGCTACACCTTC
TRBJ1-1 TRBV19 . . CASTPQGLSTEAFF TGTGCCAGTACCCCACAGGGTTTAAGTACTGAAGCTTTCTTT
TRBJ1-1 TRBV5-4 . . CASSPEVLRNTEAFF TGTGCCAGCAGCCCGGAGGTACTTCGGAACACTGAAGCTTTCTTT
TRBJ1-3 TRBV13 . . CASSLQGSGNTIYF TGTGCCAGCAGCCTCCAGGGCTCTGGAAACACCATATATTTT
TRBJ1-4 TRBV19 once TRBD1 CATTGGPLGKLFF TGTGCCACAACAGGGGGCCCCCTCGGAAAACTGTTTTTT
TRBJ1-1 TRBV18 . . CASSPTQNTEAFF TGTGCCAGCTCACCCACACAGAACACTGAAGCTTTCTTT
TRBJ1-2 TRBV27 . TRBD1 CASSDPHRGEGGYTF TGTGCCAGCAGTGACCCTCACAGGGGAGAGGGTGGCTACACCTTC
TRBJ2-7 TRBV27 once . CASSLGGLYEQYF TGTGCCAGCAGTTTAGGGGGCCTCTACGAGCAGTACTTC
TRBJ2-5 TRBV6-5 . TRBD1 CASSQDRGGETQYF TGTGCCAGCAGCCAGGACAGGGGAGGAGAGACCCAGTACTTC
TRBJ2-7 TRBV2 . . CASRRGGEQYF TGTGCCAGCAGGCGGGGCGGCGAGCAGTACTTC
TRBJ1-2 TRBV15 . . CATSRDQTGGYTF TGTGCCACCAGCAGAGATCAGACAGGTGGCTACACCTTC
TRBJ2-5 TRBV6-5 . . CASSATRRSETQYF TGTGCCAGCAGCGCGACTAGGAGGTCGGAGACCCAGTACTTC
TRBJ2-7 TRBV11-3 . . CASSLGRGRSGSYEQYF TGTGCCAGCAGCTTAGGGAGGGGGCGGAGTGGCTCCTACGAGCAGTACTTC
TRBJ2-2 TRBV11-3 . . CASSLARNTGELFF TGTGCCAGCAGCTTAGCCCGGAACACCGGGGAGCTGTTTTTT
TRBJ2-7 TRBV7-2 . TRBD2 CASSLGSGGSGYEQYF TGTGCCAGCAGCCTCGGTAGCGGCGGGAGTGGGTACGAGCAGTACTTC